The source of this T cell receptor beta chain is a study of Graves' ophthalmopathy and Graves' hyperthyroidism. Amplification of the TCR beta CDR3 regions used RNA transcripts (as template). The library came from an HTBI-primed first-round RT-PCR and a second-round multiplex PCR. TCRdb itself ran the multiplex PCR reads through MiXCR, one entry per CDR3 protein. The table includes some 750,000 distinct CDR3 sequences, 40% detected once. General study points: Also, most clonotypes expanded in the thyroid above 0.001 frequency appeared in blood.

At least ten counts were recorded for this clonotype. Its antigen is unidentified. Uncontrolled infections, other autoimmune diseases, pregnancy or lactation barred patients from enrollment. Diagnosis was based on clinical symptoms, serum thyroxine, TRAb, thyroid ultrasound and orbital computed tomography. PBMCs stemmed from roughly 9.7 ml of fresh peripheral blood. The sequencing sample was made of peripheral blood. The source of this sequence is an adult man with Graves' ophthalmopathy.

The CDR3 region has the DNA TGCAGCGCTGGCATTGAGTACGAGCAGTACTTC. Its protein is CSAGIEYEQYF. V gene TRBV29-1 combines with J gene TRBJ2-7, with D unclear. Germline V gene data show CDR1 as SQVTM and CDR2 as ANQGSEA. The V gene lost 7 bases and the J gene lost 4 bases, with 11 bases spanning the gap. The CDR3 sequence is 11 residues long.